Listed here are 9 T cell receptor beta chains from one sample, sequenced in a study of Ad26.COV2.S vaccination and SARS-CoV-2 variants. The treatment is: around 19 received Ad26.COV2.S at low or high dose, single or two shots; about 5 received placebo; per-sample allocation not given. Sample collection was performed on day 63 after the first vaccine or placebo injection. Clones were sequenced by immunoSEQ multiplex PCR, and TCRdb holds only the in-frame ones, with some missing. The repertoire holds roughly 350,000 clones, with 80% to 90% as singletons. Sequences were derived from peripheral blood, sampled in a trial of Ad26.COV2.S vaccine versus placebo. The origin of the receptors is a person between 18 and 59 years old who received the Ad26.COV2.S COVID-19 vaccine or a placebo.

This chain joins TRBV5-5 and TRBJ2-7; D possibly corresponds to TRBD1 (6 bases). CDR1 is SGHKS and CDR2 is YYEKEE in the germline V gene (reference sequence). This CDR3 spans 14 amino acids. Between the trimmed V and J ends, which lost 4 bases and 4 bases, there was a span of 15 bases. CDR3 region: CASSITGKAYEQYF. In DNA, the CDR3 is TGTGCCAGCAGCATTACAGGGAAGGCGTACGAGCAGTACTTC.

CDR3 DNA sequence: TGTGCCAGCAGCTTACAACAGTCGGGCAATCAGCCCCAGCATTTT. Encoded protein: CASSLQQSGNQPQHF. The chain links TRBV7-2 to TRBJ1-5, with unresolved D. In germline, CDR1 is SGHTA, CDR2 FQGNSA. With 2 bases removed from V and 2 bases from J, the gap between germline ends came to 10 bases. CDR3 length: 15 amino acids.

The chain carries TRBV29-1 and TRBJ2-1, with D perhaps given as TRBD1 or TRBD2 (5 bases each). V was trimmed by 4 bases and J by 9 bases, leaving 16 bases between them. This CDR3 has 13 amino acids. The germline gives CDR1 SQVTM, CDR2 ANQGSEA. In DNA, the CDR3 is TGCAGCGTTGTGGTCCAGGAGAGGGGTGAGCAGTTCTTC. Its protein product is CSVVVQERGEQFF.

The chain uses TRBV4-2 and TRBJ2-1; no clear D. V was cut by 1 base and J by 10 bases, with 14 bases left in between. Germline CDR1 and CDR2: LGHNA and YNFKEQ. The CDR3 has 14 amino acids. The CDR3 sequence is CASSQGKRASEQFF. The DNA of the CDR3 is TGTGCCAGCAGCCAAGGTAAAAGAGCGTCGGAGCAGTTCTTC.

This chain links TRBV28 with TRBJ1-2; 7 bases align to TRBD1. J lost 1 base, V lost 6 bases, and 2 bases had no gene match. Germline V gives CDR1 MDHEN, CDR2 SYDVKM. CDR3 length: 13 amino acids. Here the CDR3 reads CASRRQGNYGYTF. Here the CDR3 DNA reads TGTGCCAGCAGACGACAGGGTAACTATGGCTACACCTTC.

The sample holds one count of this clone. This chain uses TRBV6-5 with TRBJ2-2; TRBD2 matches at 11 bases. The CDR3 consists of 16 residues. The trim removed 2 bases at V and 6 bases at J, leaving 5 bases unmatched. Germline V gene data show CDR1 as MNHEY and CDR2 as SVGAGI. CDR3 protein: CASSYTSGSGAGELFF. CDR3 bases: TGTGCCAGCAGTTACACTAGCGGGAGCGGGGCCGGGGAGCTGTTTTTT.

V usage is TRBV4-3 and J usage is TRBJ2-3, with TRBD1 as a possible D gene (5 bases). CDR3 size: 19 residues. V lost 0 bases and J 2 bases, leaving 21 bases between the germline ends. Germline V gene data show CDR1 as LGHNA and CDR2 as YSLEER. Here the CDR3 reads CASSQDTFPREATTDTQYF. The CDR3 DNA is TGCGCCAGCAGCCAAGATACTTTTCCCAGGGAAGCAACCACAGATACGCAGTATTTT.

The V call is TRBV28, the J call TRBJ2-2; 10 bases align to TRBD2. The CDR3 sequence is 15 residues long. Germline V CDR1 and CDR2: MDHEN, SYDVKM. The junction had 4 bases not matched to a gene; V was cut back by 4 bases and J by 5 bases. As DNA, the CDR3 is TGTGCCAGCAGTTCGTTAGCGGGAGGAACCGGGGAGCTGTTTTTT. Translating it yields CASSSLAGGTGELFF. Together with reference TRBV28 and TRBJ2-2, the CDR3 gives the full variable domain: DVKVTQSSRYLVKRTGEKVFLECVQDMDHENMFWYRQDPGLGLRLIYFSYDVKMKEKGDIPEGYSVSREKKERFSLILESASTNQTSMYLCASSSLAGGTGELFFGEGSRLTVL.

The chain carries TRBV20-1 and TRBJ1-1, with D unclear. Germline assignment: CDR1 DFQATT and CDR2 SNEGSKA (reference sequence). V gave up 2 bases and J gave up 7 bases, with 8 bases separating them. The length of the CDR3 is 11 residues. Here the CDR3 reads CSARRGIEAFF. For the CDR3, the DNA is TGCAGTGCTAGACGAGGGATTGAAGCTTTCTTT.